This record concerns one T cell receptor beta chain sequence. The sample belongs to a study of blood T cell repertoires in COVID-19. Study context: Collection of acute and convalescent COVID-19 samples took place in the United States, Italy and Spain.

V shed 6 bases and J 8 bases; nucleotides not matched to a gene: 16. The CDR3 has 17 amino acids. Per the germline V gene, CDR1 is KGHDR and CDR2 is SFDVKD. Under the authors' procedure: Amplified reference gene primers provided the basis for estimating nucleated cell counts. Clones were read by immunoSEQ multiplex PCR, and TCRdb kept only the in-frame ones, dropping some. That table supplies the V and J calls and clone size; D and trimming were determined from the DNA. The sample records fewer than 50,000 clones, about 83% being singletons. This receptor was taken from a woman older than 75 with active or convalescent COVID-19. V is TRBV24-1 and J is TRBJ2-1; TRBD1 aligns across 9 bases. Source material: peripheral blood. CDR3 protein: CATSSGQGQGPLHEQFF. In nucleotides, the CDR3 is TGTGCCACCAGTTCTGGCCAAGGACAGGGGCCACTGCATGAGCAGTTCTTC.